This T cell receptor beta chain was profiled in a study of T-cell memory formation after mild COVID-19. Study observations and caveats: CD4+ clones that contracted lay mainly in CM and EM; CD8+ ones lay in EMRA. Second-wave clones that peaked on day 37 lacked confirmed SARS-CoV-2 specificity.

The CDR3 spans 16 residues. With 8 bases removed from V and 3 bases from J, the gap between germline ends came to 20 bases. Germline loops: CDR1 MDHEN, CDR2 SYDVKM. Comments on this clonotype: The antigen is undetermined.

With constant-segment primers, 5'RACE yielded cDNA libraries of TCR alpha and TCR beta that carried sample barcodes and UMIs. TCRdb redid the calling of the 5' RACE reads with MiXCR, one entry per CDR3 protein. Of about 210,000 distinct CDR3 sequences in the sample, about 10% were seen once. Sequenced material: PBMCs or a T cell subset sorted from them (not recorded which). J is TRBJ1-5 and V is TRBV28; a possible D gene is TRBD1 (5 bases). The clonotype originates from a man between 18 and 29 years old who had mild COVID-19 (a few samples of this study predate the infection). Cell type and time point are not known. The CDR3 loop reads CASVLRREGSNQPQHF. CDR3 nucleotides: TGTGCCAGCGTACTTAGGCGGGAGGGGTCCAATCAGCCCCAGCATTTT.